The 5 T cell receptor beta chains reported below all come from one sample, sequenced in a study of CD8 T cells in ankylosing spondylitis. One entry per CDR3 protein results from TCRdb running MiXCR on the 5' RACE reads. This table has roughly 100,000 distinct CDR3 sequences, about 8.3% appearing once. Sequenced: blood, either unsorted or a sorted T cell fraction (not recorded which). Source of these receptors: a male donor with ankylosing spondylitis or in good health (not recorded which).

This clonotype occurred many times. The V gene is TRBV6-5, the J gene TRBJ2-7; D is perhaps TRBD2 (7 bases). The V end was cut by 2 bases, the J end by 3 bases, with 17 bases between. Germline CDR1 and CDR2: MNHEY and SVGAGI. This CDR3 has 16 amino acids. This CDR3 is CASSYPAGRGHYEQYF. For the CDR3, the DNA is TGTGCCAGCAGTTACCCAGCTGGGCGGGGGCACTACGAGCAGTACTTC.

This clonotype was counted only a few times. The V gene is TRBV4-2, the J gene TRBJ2-3, with D possibly being TRBD1 (5 bases). The CDR3 has 14 amino acids. Germline V gene lookup returns CDR1 LGHNA and CDR2 YNFKEQ. V lost 4 bases to trimming and J lost 2 bases, with 10 bases between them. The DNA for the CDR3 is TGTGCCAGCAGCCGGGGCGGCGCCACAGATACGCAGTATTTT. It is translated as CASSRGGATDTQYF.

This clonotype was counted at least ten times. The rearrangement uses TRBV20-1 and TRBJ2-7; the match to TRBD2 covers 7 bases. CDR1 and CDR2 from the germline V gene are DFQATT and SNEGSKA (reference sequence). The CDR3 consists of 13 residues. J gave up 4 bases and V 2 bases, and 5 bases lay outside the gene matches. CDR3 sequence reads: CSARSLAVYEQYF. The CDR3 DNA reads as TGCAGTGCTAGAAGCCTAGCGGTTTACGAGCAGTACTTC.

This clonotype was counted many times. The chain uses TRBV4-1 and TRBJ2-3; perhaps TRBD2 as D (6 bases). The V gene's germline CDR1 is MGHRA and CDR2 YSYEKL. V gave up 0 bases and J gave up 0 bases, with 19 bases separating them. The CDR3 length is 19 residues. Here the CDR3 reads CASSQERGGAAGSTDTQYF. CDR3 in DNA: TGCGCCAGCAGCCAAGAACGGGGCGGGGCGGCGGGCAGCACAGATACGCAGTATTTT.

This clonotype was counted ten times or more. A read error may produce the germline difference seen at one junction end. V is TRBV12-3 or TRBV12-4 and J is TRBJ2-7; the D is unclear. The CDR3 spans 12 residues. This CDR3 is CASSLSPYEQYF. The CDR3 DNA follows: TGTGCCAGCAGTTTATCTCCCTATGAGCAGTACTTC.